This TCR beta chain stems from a study of OX40 agonist ivuxolimab in advanced cancers. Whole-study context: Those enrolled were approximately 83% male, with a mean age of 60 years and ages from roughly 23 to 80.

CDR3 length: 14 residues. As concerns this clone: What it binds is not known.

Study results and limitations: CD4+ and CD8+ blood T cells expanded clonally by week 6 at 0.1 to 3.0 mg/kg. The study found that CD8+ T cells averaged more expanded clones than CD4+.

Profiling relied on immunoSEQ multiplex PCR, and the TCRdb table lists in-frame clones only, not all of them. The table has about 19,000 clones, more than 80% seen once. If patients had autoimmune disease history or systemic immunosuppression, they were excluded. Sequencing was performed on CD4+ or CD8+ T cells sorted from blood, taken in a trial of the OX40 agonist ivuxolimab. The V call is TRBV21-1, the J call TRBJ2-7; TRBD1 is the table's D call, not checked against the DNA. TRBV21-1 is marked as a pseudogene. The clonotype comes from an adult with an advanced solid tumor such as melanoma, head and neck, liver or kidney cancer. CDR3 amino acids: CASSKETGGYEQYF. Here the CDR3 DNA reads TGTGCCAGCAGCAAAGAGACAGGGGGCTACGAGCAGTACTTC.